The rows below give T cell receptor beta chains drawn from one sample of a study of beta chain features in type 1 diabetes. Here immunoSEQ multiplex PCR was the method, and the copy in TCRdb shows in-frame clones only, minus some. This table has approximately 250,000 clones, 15% to 20% appearing once. Sequencing input: naive CD4+ T cells from blood. Every receptor here comes from a man younger than 40 with type 1 diabetes. CDR3s include the opening cysteine and the closing phenylalanine or tryptophan. Fields, in order: V gene, D gene, clone size, J gene, CDR3 protein, CDR3 DNA. A D gene is named only where the DNA matches it firmly. Clone size is not always given. Where it is, it says once, few, many or a class for expanded clones.

V: TRBV29-1; D: -; size: -; J: TRBJ1-2; CDR3: CSLSRSYGYTF; DNA: TGCAGCTTAAGCAGGTCCTATGGCTACACCTTC
V: TRBV7-9; D: -; size: -; J: TRBJ1-1; CDR3: CASSGQDGTEAFF; DNA: TGTGCCAGCAGCGGGCAAGACGGCACTGAAGCTTTCTTT
V: TRBV30; D: -; size: -; J: TRBJ1-2; CDR3: CAWSVHGDISGYTF; DNA: TGTGCCTGGAGTGTTCACGGGGACATTAGCGGCTACACCTTC
V: TRBV7-9; D: -; size: few; J: TRBJ1-4; CDR3: CASSRDAGGGEKLFF; DNA: TGTGCCAGCAGTCGTGACGCGGGGGGCGGTGAAAAACTGTTTTTT
V: TRBV30; D: -; size: few; J: TRBJ2-7; CDR3: CAWARRGSYEQYF; DNA: TGTGCCTGGGCTAGAAGGGGGTCCTACGAGCAGTACTTC
V: TRBV30; D: -; size: -; J: TRBJ2-7; CDR3: CAWRRGREQYF; DNA: TGTGCCTGGAGGAGAGGACGCGAGCAGTACTTC
V: TRBV29-1; D: TRBD1; size: -; J: TRBJ1-2; CDR3: CSVESGDRALITF; DNA: TGCAGCGTTGAGAGTGGGGACAGAGCCCTAATTACCTTC
V: TRBV6-1; D: TRBD1; size: -; J: TRBJ2-3; CDR3: CASSPGDRAIDTQYF; DNA: TGTGCCAGCAGTCCCGGGGACAGGGCCATAGATACGCAGTATTTT
V: TRBV4-1; D: -; size: few; J: TRBJ1-1; CDR3: CASSQGDGRYTEAFF; DNA: TGCGCCAGCAGCCAAGGGGACGGTCGGTACACTGAAGCTTTCTTT
V: TRBV10-3; D: -; size: few; J: TRBJ2-2; CDR3: CASSSTGELFF; DNA: TGTGCCAGCTCTAGCACCGGGGAGCTGTTTTTT
V: TRBV28; D: -; size: -; J: TRBJ2-5; CDR3: CASRLQGGPETQYF; DNA: TGTGCCAGCAGGCTACAGGGTGGGCCGGAGACCCAGTACTTC
V: TRBV28; D: -; size: -; J: TRBJ2-1; CDR3: CASSFLGNEQFF; DNA: TGTGCCAGCAGTTTTTTGGGCAATGAGCAGTTCTTC
V: TRBV5-4; D: TRBD2; size: -; J: TRBJ2-7; CDR3: CASSPLAAGDYEQYF; DNA: TGTGCCAGCAGCCCACTAGCGGCCGGTGACTACGAGCAGTACTTC
V: TRBV7-8; D: -; size: few; J: TRBJ2-5; CDR3: CASSLSVRGAQTQYF; DNA: TGTGCCAGCAGCTTATCAGTAAGGGGAGCCCAGACCCAGTACTTC
V: TRBV23-1; D: -; size: few; J: TRBJ2-2; CDR3: CASSRPGALTGELFF; DNA: TGCGCCAGCAGTCGGCCAGGGGCCCTCACCGGGGAGCTGTTTTTT
V: TRBV7-8; D: -; size: few; J: TRBJ2-7; CDR3: CASSLGLARGKYF; DNA: TGTGCCAGCAGCTTAGGGCTAGCTCGGGGGAAGTACTTC
V: TRBV16; D: TRBD1; size: few; J: TRBJ1-2; CDR3: CASSQSRQGNYGYTF; DNA: TGTGCCAGCAGCCAATCTAGACAGGGGAACTATGGCTACACCTTC
V: TRBV2; D: -; size: -; J: TRBJ2-5; CDR3: CASRPFRAQETQYF; DNA: TGTGCCAGCAGACCCTTTCGGGCCCAGGAGACCCAGTACTTC
V: TRBV30; D: -; size: -; J: TRBJ2-7; CDR3: CAWSVLGARATYEQYF; DNA: TGTGCCTGGAGTGTACTGGGGGCGCGGGCCACCTACGAGCAGTACTTC
V: TRBV9; D: -; size: -; J: TRBJ1-3; CDR3: CASSVAGSGNTIYF; DNA: TGTGCCAGCAGCGTGGCAGGGTCCGGAAACACCATATATTTT
V: TRBV30; D: TRBD2; size: few; J: TRBJ2-7; CDR3: CAWRLTSSGLYEQYF; DNA: TGTGCCTGGAGGCTCACTTCTAGCGGCCTCTACGAGCAGTACTTC
V: TRBV4-2; D: TRBD2; size: few; J: TRBJ2-1; CDR3: CASSQDPPSGPYNEQFF; DNA: TGTGCCAGCAGCCAAGATCCCCCTAGCGGGCCGTACAATGAGCAGTTCTTC
V: TRBV13; D: TRBD1; size: few; J: TRBJ1-5; CDR3: CASSSTGDRQPQHF; DNA: TGTGCCAGCAGTTCAACAGGGGATCGGCAGCCCCAGCATTTT
V: TRBV7-2; D: -; size: few; J: TRBJ2-5; CDR3: CASSLETQYF; DNA: TGTGCCAGCAGCTTGGAGACCCAGTACTTC
V: TRBV29-1; D: TRBD1; size: few; J: TRBJ2-3; CDR3: CSGDRGQDTDTQYF; DNA: TGCAGCGGGGACAGGGGGCAAGACACAGATACGCAGTATTTT
V: TRBV27; D: TRBD2; size: -; J: TRBJ2-3; CDR3: CASSPRGSSGRWNTQYF; DNA: TGTGCCAGCAGCCCCAGGGGCTCTAGCGGGAGATGGAATACGCAGTATTTT
V: TRBV5-4; D: -; size: -; J: TRBJ2-3; CDR3: CASSSPGTDTQYF; DNA: TGTGCCAGCAGCTCCCCAGGTACAGATACGCAGTATTTT
V: TRBV5-4; D: TRBD2; size: -; J: TRBJ2-1; CDR3: CASSPSGRNYNEQFF; DNA: TGTGCCAGCAGCCCAAGCGGGAGGAACTACAATGAGCAGTTCTTC
V: TRBV30; D: -; size: few; J: TRBJ2-2; CDR3: CAWSTRTGELFF; DNA: TGTGCCTGGAGTACTAGGACCGGGGAGCTGTTTTTT
V: TRBV29-1; D: -; size: -; J: TRBJ1-4; CDR3: CSVEDQFPNEKLFF; DNA: TGCAGCGTTGAAGATCAGTTTCCCAATGAAAAACTGTTTTTT
V: TRBV7-7; D: TRBD1; size: -; J: TRBJ2-5; CDR3: CASSLDRQETQYF; DNA: TGTGCTAGCAGCTTGGACAGGCAAGAGACCCAGTACTTC
V: TRBV29-1; D: -; size: few; J: TRBJ1-1; CDR3: CSVEPPGHTEAFF; DNA: TGCAGCGTTGAGCCCCCAGGGCACACTGAAGCTTTCTTT
V: TRBV28; D: -; size: few; J: TRBJ2-1; CDR3: CASSYNEQFF; DNA: TGTGCCAGCAGTTACAATGAGCAGTTCTTC
V: TRBV9; D: TRBD2; size: -; J: TRBJ2-1; CDR3: CASSVQLAGGPWFF; DNA: TGTGCCAGCAGCGTGCAACTAGCGGGAGGGCCGTGGTTCTTC
V: TRBV7-7; D: TRBD2; size: few; J: TRBJ2-1; CDR3: CASSPTSGTYNEQFF; DNA: TGTGCTAGCAGCCCGACTAGCGGAACCTACAATGAGCAGTTCTTC
V: TRBV18; D: -; size: few; J: TRBJ2-3; CDR3: CASSPRTSTDTQYF; DNA: TGTGCCAGCTCACCTCGGACTAGCACAGATACGCAGTATTTT
V: TRBV7-6; D: TRBD1; size: -; J: TRBJ2-1; CDR3: CASSRRTGVNEQFF; DNA: TGTGCCAGCAGCCGACGGACAGGGGTTAATGAGCAGTTCTTC
V: TRBV15; D: TRBD1; size: -; J: TRBJ2-3; CDR3: CATSRQGPTDTQYF; DNA: TGTGCCACCAGTAGACAGGGACCCACAGATACGCAGTATTTT
V: TRBV30; D: -; size: few; J: TRBJ2-2; CDR3: CAWVLGPGELFF; DNA: TGTGCCTGGGTACTAGGCCCCGGGGAGCTGTTTTTT
V: TRBV10-3; D: TRBD2; size: few; J: TRBJ2-1; CDR3: CAISEFPSGTNEQFF; DNA: TGTGCCATCAGTGAGTTTCCTAGCGGGACGAATGAGCAGTTCTTC
V: TRBV25-1; D: TRBD1; size: -; J: TRBJ1-4; CDR3: CASSDRQGGEKLFF; DNA: TGTGCCAGCAGTGACAGACAGGGTGGTGAAAAACTGTTTTTT
V: TRBV5-1; D: -; size: -; J: TRBJ2-3; CDR3: CASSFPRVEDTQYF; DNA: TGCGCCAGCAGCTTCCCCCGGGTGGAAGATACGCAGTATTTT
V: TRBV25-1; D: -; size: -; J: TRBJ2-6; CDR3: CASSEPYPGSGANVLTF; DNA: TGTGCCAGCAGTGAACCCTATCCGGGCTCTGGGGCCAACGTCCTGACTTTC
V: TRBV27; D: -; size: few; J: TRBJ2-6; CDR3: CASSRDETFSGANVLTF; DNA: TGTGCCAGCAGTCGAGACGAGACTTTTTCTGGGGCCAACGTCCTGACTTTC
V: TRBV25-1; D: TRBD1; size: -; J: TRBJ2-2; CDR3: CASSEGQINTGELFF; DNA: TGTGCCAGCAGTGAGGGACAGATTAACACCGGGGAGCTGTTTTTT
V: TRBV5-4; D: -; size: -; J: TRBJ2-1; CDR3: CASSFGQVLYNEQFF; DNA: TGTGCCAGCAGCTTCGGGCAGGTGCTATACAATGAGCAGTTCTTC
V: TRBV30; D: -; size: -; J: TRBJ1-1; CDR3: CAWSVAPGEREAFF; DNA: TGTGCCTGGAGTGTTGCCCCAGGCGAGCGGGAAGCTTTCTTT
V: TRBV5-1; D: TRBD2; size: -; J: TRBJ2-1; CDR3: CASSRTSGRSYNEQFF; DNA: TGCGCCAGCAGCCGGACTAGCGGGAGGTCCTACAATGAGCAGTTCTTC
V: TRBV28; D: -; size: -; J: TRBJ1-2; CDR3: CASRTLDGYTF; DNA: TGTGCCAGCAGAACCCTCGATGGCTACACCTTC
V: TRBV29-1; D: -; size: -; J: TRBJ2-5; CDR3: CSVRGRSGETQYF; DNA: TGCAGCGTTAGAGGGCGGAGTGGGGAGACCCAGTACTTC
V: TRBV30; D: -; size: -; J: TRBJ1-1; CDR3: CAWSVAVTHMNTEAFF; DNA: TGTGCCTGGAGTGTAGCTGTTACCCACATGAACACTGAAGCTTTCTTT
V: TRBV2; D: -; size: -; J: TRBJ1-5; CDR3: CASKNTNSNQPQHF; DNA: TGTGCCAGCAAGAACACCAATAGCAATCAGCCCCAGCATTTT
V: TRBV2; D: -; size: few; J: TRBJ2-2; CDR3: CASSRTFLRIVELFF; DNA: TGTGCCAGCAGCCGGACATTCCTCAGGATCGTGGAGCTGTTTTTT
V: TRBV5-1; D: TRBD2; size: -; J: TRBJ2-1; CDR3: CASSLAVLAGRYNEQFF; DNA: TGCGCCAGCAGCTTGGCCGTCCTAGCGGGACGATACAATGAGCAGTTCTTC